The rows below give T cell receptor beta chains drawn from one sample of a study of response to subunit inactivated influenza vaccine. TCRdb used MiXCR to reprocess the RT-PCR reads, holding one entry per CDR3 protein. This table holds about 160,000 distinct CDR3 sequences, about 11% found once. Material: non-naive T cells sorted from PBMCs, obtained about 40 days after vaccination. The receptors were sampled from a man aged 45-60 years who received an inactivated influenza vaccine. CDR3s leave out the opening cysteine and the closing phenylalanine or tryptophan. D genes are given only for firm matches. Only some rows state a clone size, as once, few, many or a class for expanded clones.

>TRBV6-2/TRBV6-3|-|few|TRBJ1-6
ASSKDPSPLH
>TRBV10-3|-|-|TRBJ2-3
AITASSTDTQY
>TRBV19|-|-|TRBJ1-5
ASQPQLSNQPQH
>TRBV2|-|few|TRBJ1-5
ASRDGQRDQPQH
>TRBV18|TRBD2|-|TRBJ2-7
ASSRLAGVGVDEQY
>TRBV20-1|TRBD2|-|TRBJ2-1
SARMASGINEQF
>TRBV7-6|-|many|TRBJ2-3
ASSSSVSTDTQY
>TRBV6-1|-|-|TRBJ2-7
ASSMTDVYEQY
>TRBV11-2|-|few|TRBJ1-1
ASSRSTAEAF
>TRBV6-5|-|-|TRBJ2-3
ASSSWGNTDTQY
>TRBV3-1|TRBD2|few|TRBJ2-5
ASSQHPGLAGGEKETQY
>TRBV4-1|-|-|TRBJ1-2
ASSLQGGDGYT
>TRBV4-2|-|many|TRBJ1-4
ASSPQNEKLF